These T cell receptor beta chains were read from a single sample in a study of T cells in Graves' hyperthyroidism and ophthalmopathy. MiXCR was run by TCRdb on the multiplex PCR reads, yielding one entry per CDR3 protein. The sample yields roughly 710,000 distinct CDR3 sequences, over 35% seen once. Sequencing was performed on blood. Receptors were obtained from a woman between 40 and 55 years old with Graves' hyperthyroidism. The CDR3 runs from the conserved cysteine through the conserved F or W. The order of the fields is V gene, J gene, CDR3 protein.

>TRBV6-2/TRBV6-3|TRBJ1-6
CASSLGTLGNSPLHF
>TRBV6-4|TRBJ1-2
CASSDSGGYGYTF
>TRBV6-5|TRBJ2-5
CASRAGVQETQYF
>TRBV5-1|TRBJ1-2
CASSLGGASDGYTF
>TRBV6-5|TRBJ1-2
CASRYREFNYGYTF
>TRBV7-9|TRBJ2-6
CASSPIGQGAGANVLTF
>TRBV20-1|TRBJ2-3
CSAHLAGEADTQYF
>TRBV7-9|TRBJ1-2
CASSTGQGSYGYTF
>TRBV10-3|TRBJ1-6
CATKTGRYNSPLHF
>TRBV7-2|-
CASSLTGTSYEQFF
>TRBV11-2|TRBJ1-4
CASSRGQINEKLFF
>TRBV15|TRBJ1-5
CATSTSRGDNQPQHF
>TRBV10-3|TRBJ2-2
CATELGMGGDFFF
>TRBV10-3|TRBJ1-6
CATGTGIGPLSPLHF
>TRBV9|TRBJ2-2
CASSGPQMGTGELFF
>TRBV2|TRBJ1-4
CASRKENEKLFF
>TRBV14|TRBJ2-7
CASSQPGTGTYEQYF
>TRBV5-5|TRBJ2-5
CASSPDPGTTQWTQYF
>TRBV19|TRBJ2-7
CASSVQGEEQYF
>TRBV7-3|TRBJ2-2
CASSIGFNTGELFF
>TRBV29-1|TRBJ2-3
CSVEVVPLDTDTQYF
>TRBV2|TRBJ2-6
CASRDSSGANVLTF
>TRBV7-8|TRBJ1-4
CASSLAIWWGSEKLFF
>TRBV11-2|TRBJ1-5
CASGLDGGQPQHF
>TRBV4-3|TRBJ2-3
CASSPRRNADTQYF
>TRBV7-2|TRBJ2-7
CTSSQGPGRDPYEQYF
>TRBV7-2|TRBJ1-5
CASSLRQTNQPQHF
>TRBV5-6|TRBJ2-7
CASSHGQDEQYF
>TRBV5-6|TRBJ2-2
CASRVEGVTAFGELFF
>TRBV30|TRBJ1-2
CAWSGANGYTF
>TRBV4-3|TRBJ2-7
CASSQDSLSGLHF